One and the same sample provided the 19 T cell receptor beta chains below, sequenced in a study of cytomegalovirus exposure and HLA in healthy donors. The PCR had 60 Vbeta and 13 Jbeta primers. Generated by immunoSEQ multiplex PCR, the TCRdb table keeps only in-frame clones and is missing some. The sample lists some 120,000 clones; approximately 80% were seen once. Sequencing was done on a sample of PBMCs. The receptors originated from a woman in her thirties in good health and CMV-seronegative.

The CDR3 bases are TGTGCCAGCAGTGAAGGACAGAGAACTAATGAAAAACTGTTTTTT. Its translation is CASSEGQRTNEKLFF. The V gene is TRBV2, the J gene TRBJ1-4, with D perhaps TRBD1 (5 bases). V was shortened by 1 base and J by 1 base, with 7 bases between the two germline ends. CDR1 and CDR2 from the germline V gene are SNHLY and FYNNEI. The CDR3 is made up of 15 amino acids.

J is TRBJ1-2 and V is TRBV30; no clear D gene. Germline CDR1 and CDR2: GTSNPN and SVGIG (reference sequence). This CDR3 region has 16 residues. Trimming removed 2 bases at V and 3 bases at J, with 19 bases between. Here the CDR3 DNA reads TGTGCCTGGAGTTGGGAGGCAGGTGATTTAGACTATGGCTACACCTTC. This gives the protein CAWSWEAGDLDYGYTF.

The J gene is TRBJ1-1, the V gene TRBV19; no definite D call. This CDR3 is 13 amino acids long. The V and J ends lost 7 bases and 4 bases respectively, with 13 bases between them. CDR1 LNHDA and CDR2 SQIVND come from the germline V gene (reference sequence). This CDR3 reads CASTDGGVTEAFF. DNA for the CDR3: TGTGCCAGTACCGATGGCGGGGTCACTGAAGCTTTCTTT.

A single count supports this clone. CDR3 nucleotide sequence: TGTGCCAGTAGTCCGGGTAAGCCCTACGAGCAGTACTTC. This codes for CASSPGKPYEQYF. The V and J genes are TRBV19 and TRBJ2-7, with no clear D. Germline CDR1 LNHDA, CDR2 SQIVND (reference sequence). Trimming shortened V by 5 bases and J by 2 bases, and 10 bases separated the two germline ends. This CDR3 is 13 amino acids long. Using reference TRBV19 and TRBJ2-7 for the parts outside the CDR3, the full variable domain is DGGITQSPKYLFRKEGQNVTLSCEQNLNHDAMYWYRQDPGQGLRLIYYSQIVNDFQKGDIAEGYSVSREKKESFPLTVTSAQKNPTAFYLCASSPGKPYEQYFGPGTRLTVT.

The CDR3 protein is CASSFAGQETQYF. The DNA for the CDR3 is TGTGCCAGCAGCTTCGCAGGGCAAGAGACCCAGTACTTC. V gene TRBV7-6 combines with J gene TRBJ2-5; D possibly corresponds to TRBD1 (5 bases). Germline values: CDR1 SGHVS, CDR2 FNYEAQ. Trimming removed 3 bases at V and 2 bases at J, with 7 bases between. The CDR3 length is 13 residues.

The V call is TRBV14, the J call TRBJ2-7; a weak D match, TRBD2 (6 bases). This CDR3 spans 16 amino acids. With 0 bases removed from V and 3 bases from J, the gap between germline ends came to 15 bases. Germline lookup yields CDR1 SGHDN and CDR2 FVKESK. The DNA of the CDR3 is TGTGCCAGCAGCCAAGAGGGACTCCGTGGTCGCTACGAGCAGTACTTC. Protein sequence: CASSQEGLRGRYEQYF. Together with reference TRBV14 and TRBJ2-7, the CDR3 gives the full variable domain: EAGVTQFPSHSVIEKGQTVTLRCDPISGHDNLYWYRRVMGKEIKFLLHFVKESKQDESGMPNNRFLAERTGGTYSTLKVQPAELEDSGVYFCASSQEGLRGRYEQYFGPGTRLTVT.

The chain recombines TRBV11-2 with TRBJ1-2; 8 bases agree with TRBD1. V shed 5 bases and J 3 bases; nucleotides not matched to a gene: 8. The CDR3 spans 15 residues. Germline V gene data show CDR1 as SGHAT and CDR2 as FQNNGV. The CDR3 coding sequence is TGTGCCAGCAGCCCTCCCGGACAGGGTTACTATGGCTACACCTTC. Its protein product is CASSPPGQGYYGYTF.

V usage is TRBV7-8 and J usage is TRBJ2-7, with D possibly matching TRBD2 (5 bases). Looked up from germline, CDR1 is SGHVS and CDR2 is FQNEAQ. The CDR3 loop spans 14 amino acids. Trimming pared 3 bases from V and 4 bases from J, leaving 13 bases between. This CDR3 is CASSFEGLVYEQYF. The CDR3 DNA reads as TGTGCCAGCAGCTTCGAGGGCTTAGTGTACGAGCAGTACTTC.

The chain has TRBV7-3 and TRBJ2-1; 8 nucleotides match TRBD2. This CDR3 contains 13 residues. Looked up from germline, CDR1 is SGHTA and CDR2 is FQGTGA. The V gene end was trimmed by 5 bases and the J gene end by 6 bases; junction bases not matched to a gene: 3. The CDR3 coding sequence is TGTGCCAGCAGCCCCGGGGGGGGCAATGAGCAGTTCTTC. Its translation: CASSPGGGNEQFF.

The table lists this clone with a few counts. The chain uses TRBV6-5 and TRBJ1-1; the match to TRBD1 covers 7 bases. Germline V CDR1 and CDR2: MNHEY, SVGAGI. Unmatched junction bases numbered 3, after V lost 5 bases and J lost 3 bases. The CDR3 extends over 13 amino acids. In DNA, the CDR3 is TGTGCCAGCAGTGAGGGGGCGCACACTGAAGCTTTCTTT. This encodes CASSEGAHTEAFF.

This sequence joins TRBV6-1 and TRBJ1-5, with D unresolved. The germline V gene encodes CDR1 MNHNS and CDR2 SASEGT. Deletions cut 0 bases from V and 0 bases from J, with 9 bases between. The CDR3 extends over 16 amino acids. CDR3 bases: TGTGCCAGCAGTGAAGCCCCAGGATATAGCAATCAGCCCCAGCATTTT. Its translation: CASSEAPGYSNQPQHF.

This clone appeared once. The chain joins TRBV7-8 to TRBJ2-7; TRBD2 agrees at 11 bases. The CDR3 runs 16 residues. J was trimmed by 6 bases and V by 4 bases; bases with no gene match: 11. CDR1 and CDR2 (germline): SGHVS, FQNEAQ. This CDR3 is CASSSGLAGGLGEQYF. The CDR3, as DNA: TGTGCCAGCAGCTCGGGGCTAGCGGGAGGCTTGGGCGAGCAGTACTTC.

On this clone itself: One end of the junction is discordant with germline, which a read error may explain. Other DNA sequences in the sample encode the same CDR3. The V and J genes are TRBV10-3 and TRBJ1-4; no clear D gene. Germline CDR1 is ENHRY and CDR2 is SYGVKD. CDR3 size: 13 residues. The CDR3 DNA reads TGCGCCATCAATCGAGATACTAATGAAAAACTGTTTTTT. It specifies CAINRDTNEKLFF.

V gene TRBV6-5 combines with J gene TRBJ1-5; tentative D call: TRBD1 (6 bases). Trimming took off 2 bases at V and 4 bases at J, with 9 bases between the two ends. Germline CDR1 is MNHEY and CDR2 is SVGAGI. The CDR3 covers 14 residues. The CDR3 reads CASSYKTGNQPQHF. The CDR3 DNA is TGTGCCAGCAGTTACAAAACAGGGAATCAGCCCCAGCATTTT.

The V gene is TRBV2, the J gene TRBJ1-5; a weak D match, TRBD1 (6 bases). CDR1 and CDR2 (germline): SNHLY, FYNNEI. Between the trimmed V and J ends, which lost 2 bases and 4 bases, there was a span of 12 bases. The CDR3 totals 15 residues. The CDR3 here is CASSERQGINQPQHF. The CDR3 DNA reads TGTGCCAGCAGTGAAAGGCAGGGGATTAATCAGCCCCAGCATTTT.

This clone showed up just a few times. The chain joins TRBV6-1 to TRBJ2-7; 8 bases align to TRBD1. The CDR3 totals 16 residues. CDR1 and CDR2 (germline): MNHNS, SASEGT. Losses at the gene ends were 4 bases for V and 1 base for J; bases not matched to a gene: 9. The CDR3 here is CASSVLTGTGSYEQYF. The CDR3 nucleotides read TGTGCCAGCAGTGTTCTTACCGGGACAGGTTCCTACGAGCAGTACTTC.

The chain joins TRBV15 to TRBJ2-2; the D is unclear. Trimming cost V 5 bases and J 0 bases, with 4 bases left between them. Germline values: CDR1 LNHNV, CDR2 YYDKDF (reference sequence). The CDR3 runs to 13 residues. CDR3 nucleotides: TGTGCCACCAGCGCAGCGAACACCGGGGAGCTGTTTTTT. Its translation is CATSAANTGELFF.

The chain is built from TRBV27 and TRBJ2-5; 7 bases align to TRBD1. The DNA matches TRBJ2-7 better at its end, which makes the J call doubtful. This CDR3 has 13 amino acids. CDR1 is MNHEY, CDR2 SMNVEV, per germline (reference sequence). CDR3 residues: CAILDRVLGEQYF. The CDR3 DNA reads TGTGCCATATTAGACAGGGTCCTGGGCGAGCAGTACTTC.

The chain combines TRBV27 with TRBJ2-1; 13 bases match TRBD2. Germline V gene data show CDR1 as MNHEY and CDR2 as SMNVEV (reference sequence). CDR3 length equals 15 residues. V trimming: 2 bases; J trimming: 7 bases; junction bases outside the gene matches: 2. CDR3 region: CASSLGTSGVNEQFF. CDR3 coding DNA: TGTGCCAGCAGTTTAGGGACTAGCGGGGTAAATGAGCAGTTCTTC.